These 10 T cell receptor beta chains came from one sample sequenced in a study of cytomegalovirus exposure and HLA in healthy donors. PCR employed 60 Vbeta and 13 Jbeta primers. Assay: immunoSEQ multiplex PCR; the TCRdb copy retains only in-frame clones and omits some. The sample lists about 190,000 clones; 73% were seen once. Sequencing was performed on PBMCs. The receptors originated from a woman in her twenties or thirties in good health and CMV-seronegative.

As for this clone: Relative to the germline gene, one junction end is altered; a read error may explain this. This specimen includes other DNA sequences encoding the same CDR3. The chain joins TRBV10-3 to TRBJ2-6; D might be TRBD1 (6 bases). The CDR3 extends over 18 amino acids. CDR1 is ENHRY and CDR2 is SYGVKD in the germline V gene. CDR3 sequence reads: CAISAGVSSNSGANVLTF. The CDR3, as DNA: TGTGCCATTAGTGCAGGGGTGTCCTCAAACTCTGGGGCCAACGTCCTGACTTTC.

The chain is built from TRBV7-8 and TRBJ1-1; a possible D gene is TRBD1 (5 bases). The V end was cut by 5 bases, the J end by 2 bases, with 18 bases between. CDR1 and CDR2 (germline): SGHVS, FQNEAQ. This CDR3 comprises 16 residues. The DNA for the CDR3 is TGTGCCAGCAGCCCTCCGGGACTGAGCTTAAACACTGAAGCTTTCTTT. This sequence encodes CASSPPGLSLNTEAFF.

The chain couples TRBV2 to TRBJ2-7; 11 positions agree with TRBD1. Germline V gives CDR1 SNHLY, CDR2 FYNNEI. The CDR3 covers 14 residues. J gave up 2 bases and V 6 bases, and 3 bases lay outside the gene matches. CDR3 DNA: TGTGCCAGCAGGGGGACAGGGGGTACCTACGAGCAGTACTTC. It specifies CASRGTGGTYEQYF.

This chain joins TRBV6-7 and TRBJ2-7, with D maybe TRBD1 (5 bases). TRBV6-7 is placed among ORFs of uncertain function. CDR3 size: 13 residues. V lost 7 bases, J lost 4 bases, and 14 bases lay in between. Here the CDR3 reads CASIHPGKYEQYF. CDR3 coding DNA: TGTGCCAGCATTCACCCAGGGAAATACGAGCAGTACTTC.

This chain links TRBV5-1 with TRBJ2-7; tentatively, D is TRBD2 (6 bases). Deletions cut 0 bases from V and 5 bases from J, with 15 bases between. Germline V gene sequence: CDR1 SGHRS, CDR2 YFSETQ. This CDR3 region has 15 residues. The CDR3 loop reads CASSLVDAGFNEQYF. The CDR3 DNA is TGCGCCAGCAGCTTGGTAGATGCGGGGTTCAACGAGCAGTACTTC.

The chain employs TRBV29-1 and TRBJ2-2; TRBD2 might be the D (5 bases). The CDR3 contains 12 residues. CDR1 SQVTM and CDR2 ANQGSEA come from the germline V gene. V was cut by 7 bases and J by 8 bases, with 14 bases left in between. The chain's CDR3 is CSGTEGAGELFF. The CDR3 nucleotides are TGCAGCGGAACTGAGGGAGCTGGGGAGCTGTTTTTT.

This clone occurred once. The chain has TRBV18 and TRBJ1-1; 9 nucleotides line up with TRBD1. There are 16 residues in the CDR3. Unmatched junction bases numbered 11, after V lost 5 bases and J lost 4 bases. The germline V gene has CDR1 KGHSH and CDR2 LQKENI. The CDR3 region has the DNA TGTGCCAGCTCAACCGAGACAGGGGGGGTTGTCACTGAAGCTTTCTTT. It encodes CASSTETGGVVTEAFF.

The chain has TRBV29-1 and TRBJ2-5; TRBD2 is a possible D gene (6 bases). Trimming cost V 3 bases and J 7 bases, with 21 bases left between them. In germline, CDR1 is SQVTM, CDR2 ANQGSEA. This CDR3 has 15 residues. Written as DNA, the CDR3 is TGCAGCGTTGATAATCAGTTAACTAGCCCTCCGACCCAGTACTTC. The encoded protein is CSVDNQLTSPPTQYF.

In its sample, this clone was seen once. The rearrangement joins TRBV10-3 to TRBJ2-1, with a tentative D call TRBD2 (6 bases). Germline values: CDR1 ENHRY, CDR2 SYGVKD. V was shortened by 4 bases and J by 3 bases, with 19 bases between the two germline ends. The length of the CDR3 is 17 residues. CDR3 nucleotides: TGTGCCATCAGTGTGACGGTTGGGGCGGGACGCTACAATGAGCAGTTCTTC. Its protein product is CAISVTVGAGRYNEQFF.

V usage is TRBV5-4 and J usage is TRBJ2-1; possibly TRBD2 for D (6 bases). The CDR3 totals 14 residues. CDR1 and CDR2 (germline): SGHNT, YYREEE (reference sequence). Trimming took off 7 bases at V and 7 bases at J, with 18 bases between the two ends. This CDR3 is CASQGGTARNEQFF. The CDR3 DNA reads as TGTGCCAGCCAAGGCGGGACGGCGAGGAATGAGCAGTTCTTC.